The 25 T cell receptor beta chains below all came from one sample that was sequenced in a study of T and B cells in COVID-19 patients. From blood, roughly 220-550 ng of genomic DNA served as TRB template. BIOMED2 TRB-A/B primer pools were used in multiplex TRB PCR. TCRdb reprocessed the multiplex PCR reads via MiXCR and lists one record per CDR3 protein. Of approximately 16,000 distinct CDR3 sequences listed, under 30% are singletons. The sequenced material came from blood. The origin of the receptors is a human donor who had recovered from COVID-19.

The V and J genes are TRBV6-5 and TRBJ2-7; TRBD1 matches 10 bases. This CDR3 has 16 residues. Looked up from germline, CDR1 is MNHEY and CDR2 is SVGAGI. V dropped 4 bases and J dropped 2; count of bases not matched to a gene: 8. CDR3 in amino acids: CASSFFSGTGAYEQYF. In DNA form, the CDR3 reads TGTGCCAGCAGTTTTTTCTCCGGGACAGGGGCCTACGAGCAGTACTTC.

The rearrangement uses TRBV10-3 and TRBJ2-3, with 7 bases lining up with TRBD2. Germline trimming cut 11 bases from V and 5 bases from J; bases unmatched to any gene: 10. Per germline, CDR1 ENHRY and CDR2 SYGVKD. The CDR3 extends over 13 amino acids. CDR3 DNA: TGTGCCTTTGGGGGGGAGGAGAGAGATACGCAGTATTTT. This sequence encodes CAFGGEERDTQYF.

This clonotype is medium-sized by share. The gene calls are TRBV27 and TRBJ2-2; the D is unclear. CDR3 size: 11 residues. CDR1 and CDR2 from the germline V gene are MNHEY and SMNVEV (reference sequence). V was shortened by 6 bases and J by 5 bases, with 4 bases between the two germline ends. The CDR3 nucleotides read TGTGCCAGCAGCCAAACCGGGGAGCTGTTTTTT. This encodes CASSQTGELFF.

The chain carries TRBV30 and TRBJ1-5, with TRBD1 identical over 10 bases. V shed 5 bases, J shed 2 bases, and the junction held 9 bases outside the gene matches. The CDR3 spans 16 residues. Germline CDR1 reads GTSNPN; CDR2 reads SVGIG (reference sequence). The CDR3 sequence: CAWAYTGTGGNQPQHF. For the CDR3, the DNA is TGTGCCTGGGCATACACCGGGACAGGGGGCAATCAGCCCCAGCATTTT.

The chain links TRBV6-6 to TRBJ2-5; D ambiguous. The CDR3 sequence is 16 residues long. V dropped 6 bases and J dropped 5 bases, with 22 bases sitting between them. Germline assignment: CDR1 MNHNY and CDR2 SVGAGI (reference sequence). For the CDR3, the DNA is TGTGCCAGCAGCCGCCGGACGGCCTCCCGAGAGGAGACCCAGTACTTC. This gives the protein CASSRRTASREETQYF.

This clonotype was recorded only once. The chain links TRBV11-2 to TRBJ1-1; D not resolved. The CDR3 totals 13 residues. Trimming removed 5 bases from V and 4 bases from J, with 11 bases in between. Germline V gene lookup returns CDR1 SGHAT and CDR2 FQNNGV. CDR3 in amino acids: CASSPLLSTEAFF. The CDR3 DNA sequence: TGTGCCAGCAGCCCCCTTTTGAGCACTGAAGCTTTCTTT.

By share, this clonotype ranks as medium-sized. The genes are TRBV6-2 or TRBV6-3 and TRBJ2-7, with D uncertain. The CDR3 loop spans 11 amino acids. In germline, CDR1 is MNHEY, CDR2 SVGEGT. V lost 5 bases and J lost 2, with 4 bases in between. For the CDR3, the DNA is TGTGCCAGCAGTCATCCCTACGAGCAGTACTTC. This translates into CASSHPYEQYF.

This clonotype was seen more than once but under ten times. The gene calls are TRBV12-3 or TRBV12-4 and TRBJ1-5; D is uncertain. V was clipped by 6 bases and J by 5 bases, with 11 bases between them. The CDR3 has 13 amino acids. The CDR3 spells CASSTSQDQPQHF. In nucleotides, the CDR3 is TGTGCCAGCAGCACATCCCAAGATCAGCCCCAGCATTTT.

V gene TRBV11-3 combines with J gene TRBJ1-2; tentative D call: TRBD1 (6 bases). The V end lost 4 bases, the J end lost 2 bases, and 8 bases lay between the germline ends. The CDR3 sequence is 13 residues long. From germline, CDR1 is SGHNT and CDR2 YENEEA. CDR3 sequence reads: CASSSGQNYGYTF. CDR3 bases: TGTGCCAGCAGCTCAGGACAGAACTATGGCTACACCTTC.

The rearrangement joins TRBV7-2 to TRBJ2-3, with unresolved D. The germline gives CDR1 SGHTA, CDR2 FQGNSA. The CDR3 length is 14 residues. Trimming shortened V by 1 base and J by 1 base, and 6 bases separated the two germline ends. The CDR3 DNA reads TGTGCCAGCAGCTTAGGCCCCGGCACAGATACGCAGTATTTT. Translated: CASSLGPGTDTQYF.

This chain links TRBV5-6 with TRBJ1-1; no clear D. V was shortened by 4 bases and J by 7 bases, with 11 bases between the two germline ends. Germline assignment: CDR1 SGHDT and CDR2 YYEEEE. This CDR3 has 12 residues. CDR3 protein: CASSRVQIEAFF. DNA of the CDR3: TGTGCCAGCAGCCGAGTTCAGATTGAAGCTTTCTTT.

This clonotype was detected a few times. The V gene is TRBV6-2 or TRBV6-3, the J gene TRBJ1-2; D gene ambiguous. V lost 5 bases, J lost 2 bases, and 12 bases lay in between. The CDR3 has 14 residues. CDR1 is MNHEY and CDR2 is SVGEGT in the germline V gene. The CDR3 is CASSLVVENYGYTF. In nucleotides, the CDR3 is TGTGCCAGCAGTCTGGTCGTGGAGAACTATGGCTACACCTTC.

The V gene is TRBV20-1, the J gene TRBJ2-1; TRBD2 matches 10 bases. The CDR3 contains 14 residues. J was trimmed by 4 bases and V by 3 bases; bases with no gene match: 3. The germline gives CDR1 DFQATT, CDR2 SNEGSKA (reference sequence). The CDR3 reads CSASKRGGYNEQFF. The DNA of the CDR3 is TGCAGTGCTAGCAAGCGGGGGGGATACAATGAGCAGTTCTTC.

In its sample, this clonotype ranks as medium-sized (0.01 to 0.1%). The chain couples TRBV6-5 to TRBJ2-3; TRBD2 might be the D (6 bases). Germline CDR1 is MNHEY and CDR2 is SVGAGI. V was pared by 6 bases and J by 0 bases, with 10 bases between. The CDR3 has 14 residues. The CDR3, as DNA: TGTGCCAGCAGCCAACTAGCTAGCACAGATACGCAGTATTTT. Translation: CASSQLASTDTQYF.

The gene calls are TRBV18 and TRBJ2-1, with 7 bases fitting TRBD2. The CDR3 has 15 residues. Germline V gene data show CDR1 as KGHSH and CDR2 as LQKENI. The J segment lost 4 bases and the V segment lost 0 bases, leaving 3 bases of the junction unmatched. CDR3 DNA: TGTGCCAGCTCACCACCCCGGGAGGCTTACAATGAGCAGTTCTTC. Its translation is CASSPPREAYNEQFF.

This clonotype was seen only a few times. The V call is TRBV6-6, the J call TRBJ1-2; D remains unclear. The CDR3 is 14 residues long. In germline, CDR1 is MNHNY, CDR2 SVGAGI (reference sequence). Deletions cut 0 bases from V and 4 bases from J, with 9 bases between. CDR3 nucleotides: TGTGCCAGCAGTTACTCGACACAAACCTATGGCTACACCTTC. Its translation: CASSYSTQTYGYTF.

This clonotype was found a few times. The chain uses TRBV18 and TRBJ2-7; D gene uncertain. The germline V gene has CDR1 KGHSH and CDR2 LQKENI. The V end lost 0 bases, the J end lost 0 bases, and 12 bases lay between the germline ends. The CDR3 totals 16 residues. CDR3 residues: CASSPPTGPSSYEQYF. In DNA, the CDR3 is TGTGCCAGCTCACCACCGACCGGGCCAAGCTCCTACGAGCAGTACTTC. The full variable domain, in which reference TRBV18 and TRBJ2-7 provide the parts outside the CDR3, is NAGVMQNPRHLVRRRGQEARLRCSPMKGHSHVYWYRQLPEEGLKFMVYLQKENIIDESGMPKERFSAEFPKEGPSILRIQQVVRGDSAAYFCASSPPTGPSSYEQYFGPGTRLTVT.

In DNA form, the CDR3 reads TGTGCCAGCAGCTCCCAGGACAAGAACACTGAAGCTTTCTTT. This encodes CASSSQDKNTEAFF. The chain carries TRBV5-4 and TRBJ1-1, with D possibly matching TRBD1 (5 bases). Per the germline V gene, CDR1 is SGHNT and CDR2 is YYREEE (reference sequence). V gave up 3 bases and J gave up 1 base, with 10 bases separating them. The CDR3 has 14 residues.

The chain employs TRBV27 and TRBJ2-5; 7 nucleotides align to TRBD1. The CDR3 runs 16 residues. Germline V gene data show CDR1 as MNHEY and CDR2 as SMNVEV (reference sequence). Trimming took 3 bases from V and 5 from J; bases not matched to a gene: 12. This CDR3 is CASSFLGTVGWETQYF. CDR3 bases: TGTGCCAGCAGTTTTCTCGGGACAGTGGGGTGGGAGACCCAGTACTTC.

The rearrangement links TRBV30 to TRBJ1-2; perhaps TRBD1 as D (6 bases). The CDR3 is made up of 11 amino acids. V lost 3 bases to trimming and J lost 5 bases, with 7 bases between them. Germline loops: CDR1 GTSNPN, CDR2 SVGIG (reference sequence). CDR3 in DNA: TGTGCCTGGAGGGGGGCGTATGGCTACACCTTC. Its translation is CAWRGAYGYTF. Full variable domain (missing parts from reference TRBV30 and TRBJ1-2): SQTIHQWPATLVQPVGSPLSLECTVEGTSNPNLYWYRQAAGRGLQLLFYSVGIGQISSEVPQNLSASRPQDRQFILSSKKLLLSDSGFYLCAWRGAYGYTFGSGTRLTVV.

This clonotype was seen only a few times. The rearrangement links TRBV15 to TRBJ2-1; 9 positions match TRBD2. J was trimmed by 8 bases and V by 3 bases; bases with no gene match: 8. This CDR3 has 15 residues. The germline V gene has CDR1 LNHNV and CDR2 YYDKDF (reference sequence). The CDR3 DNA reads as TGTGCCACCAGCAGCTCCGGGACTAGCCTTTATGAGCAGTTCTTC. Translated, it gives CATSSSGTSLYEQFF.

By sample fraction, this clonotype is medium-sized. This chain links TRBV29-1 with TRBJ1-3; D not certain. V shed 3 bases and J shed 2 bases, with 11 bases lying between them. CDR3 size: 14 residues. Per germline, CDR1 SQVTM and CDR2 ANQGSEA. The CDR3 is CSVDADGPGNTIYF. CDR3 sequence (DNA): TGCAGCGTTGATGCTGATGGTCCTGGAAACACCATATATTTT. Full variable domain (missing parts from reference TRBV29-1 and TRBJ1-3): SAVISQKPSRDICQRGTSLTIQCQVDSQVTMMFWYRQQPGQSLTLIATANQGSEATYESGFVIDKFPISRPNLTFSTLTVSNMSPEDSSIYLCSVDADGPGNTIYFGEGSWLTVV.

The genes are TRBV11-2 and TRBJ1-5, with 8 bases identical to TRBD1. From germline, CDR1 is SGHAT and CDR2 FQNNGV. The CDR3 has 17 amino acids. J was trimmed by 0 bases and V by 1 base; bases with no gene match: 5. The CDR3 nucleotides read TGTGCCAGCAGCTTAGGACAGGGACAGGATAGCAATCAGCCCCAGCATTTT. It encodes CASSLGQGQDSNQPQHF.

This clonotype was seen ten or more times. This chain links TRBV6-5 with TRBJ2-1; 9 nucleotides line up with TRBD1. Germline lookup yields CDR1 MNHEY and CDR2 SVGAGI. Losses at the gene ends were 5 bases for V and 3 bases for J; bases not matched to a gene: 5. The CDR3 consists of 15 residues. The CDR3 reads CASSTTGGVYNEQFF. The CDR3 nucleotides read TGTGCCAGCAGTACTACAGGGGGCGTCTACAATGAGCAGTTCTTC.

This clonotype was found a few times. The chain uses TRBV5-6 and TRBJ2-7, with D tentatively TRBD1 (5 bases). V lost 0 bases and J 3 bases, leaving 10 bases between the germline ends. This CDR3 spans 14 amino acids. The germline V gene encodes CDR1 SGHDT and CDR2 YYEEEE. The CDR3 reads CASSLGTPNYEQYF. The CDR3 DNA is TGTGCCAGCAGCTTGGGGACACCGAACTACGAGCAGTACTTC.